These 16 T cell receptor beta chains share one sample of origin, sequenced in a study of T cells in Graves' hyperthyroidism and ophthalmopathy (dated by TCRdb to 2018 to 2020). Libraries were made using multiplex PCR. The instrument given in TCRdb is Illumina HiSeq 2000. The TCR beta CDR3 regions were amplified from RNA transcripts. A first-round RT-PCR of the TCR CDR3 used the HTBI primer set with the Qiagen OneStep RT-PCR kit. TCRdb passed the public sequencing reads through fastp at Q25 and MiXCR, retaining productive beta sequences. Merged by CDR3 protein, the rows form single entries marked with the most common genes and DNA. The sample profile shows roughly 420,000 distinct CDR3 sequences; roughly an eighth of them were found once. Clones ranked in the top ten supply about 4.9% of the sample. Sequencing input: blood. These receptors came from a woman younger than 35 with Graves' hyperthyroidism.

For this clonotype: A much larger clonotype is one base distant, so this may be a read error. The rearrangement joins TRBV11-2 to TRBJ2-1; D call uncertain. V was pared by 1 base and J by 5 bases, with 15 bases between. This CDR3 spans 16 amino acids. Germline values: CDR1 SGHAT, CDR2 FQNNGV. CDR3 in amino acids: CASSLVGSVGNNEQFF. The CDR3 coding sequence is TGTGCCAGCAGCTTAGTTGGGTCGGTAGGAAACAATGAGCAGTTCTTC.

CDR3 sequence (DNA): TGTGCCAGCAGCTTCCCCGCCGCCTACAATGAGCAGTTCTTC. It codes for CASSFPAAYNEQFF. V gene TRBV5-6 combines with J gene TRBJ2-1; D gene uncertain. V was clipped by 2 bases and J by 2 bases, with 8 bases between them. Germline assignment: CDR1 SGHDT and CDR2 YYEEEE. This CDR3 is built from 14 residues.

This chain connects TRBV3-1 to TRBJ2-1, with 7 bases fitting TRBD1. The V gene's germline CDR1 is LGHDT and CDR2 YNNKEL (reference sequence). V was clipped by 6 bases and J by 3 bases; unmatched bases: 11. The CDR3 covers 16 residues. CDR3 amino acids: CASSLHPTGDYNEQFF. The CDR3, as DNA: TGTGCCAGCAGTTTACACCCTACAGGGGACTACAATGAGCAGTTCTTC.

This clonotype was detected only a few times. The V call is TRBV9, the J call TRBJ2-1, with 11 bases fitting TRBD2. Germline CDR1 and CDR2: SGDLS and YYNGEE. The CDR3 runs 16 residues. J lost 7 bases, V lost 3 bases, and 9 bases had no gene match. The CDR3 region has the DNA TGTGCCAGCAGCGGATTCTCCGGGACTAGCGGAAATGAGCAGTTCTTC. This translates into CASSGFSGTSGNEQFF.

The rearrangement links TRBV5-1 to TRBJ1-1; the D gene is possibly TRBD1 (5 bases). There are 16 residues in the CDR3. CDR1 and CDR2 (germline): SGHRS, YFSETQ. Trimming removed 0 bases at V and 2 bases at J, with 14 bases between. CDR3 in DNA: TGCGCCAGCAGCTTGGCCGGTTTAGACAGTAACACTGAAGCTTTCTTT. It specifies CASSLAGLDSNTEAFF.

CDR3 loop: CASSSGTSGVLAKNIQYF. The CDR3 DNA follows: TGTGCCAGCAGTTCCGGGACTAGCGGAGTCCTGGCCAAAAACATTCAGTACTTC. V and J are TRBV28 and TRBJ2-4; 11 bases line up with TRBD2. The CDR3 is 18 residues long. Germline V lookup: CDR1 MDHEN, CDR2 SYDVKM. Trimming removed 4 bases from V and 1 base from J; junction bases left unmatched: 9.

In this sample, this clonotype turned up many times. The rearrangement joins TRBV19 to TRBJ1-4; 8 bases line up with TRBD1. The CDR3 is 16 residues long. Trimming at V came to 7 bases and at J to 8 bases, leaving 15 bases not matched to a gene. Germline V lookup: CDR1 LNHDA, CDR2 SQIVND (reference sequence). CDR3 sequence reads: CASTPMTGVGKEKLFF. The DNA for the CDR3 is TGTGCCAGTACCCCCATGACAGGGGTCGGGAAGGAAAAACTGTTTTTT. Full variable domain (outside the CDR3, taken from reference TRBV19 and TRBJ1-4): DGGITQSPKYLFRKEGQNVTLSCEQNLNHDAMYWYRQDPGQGLRLIYYSQIVNDFQKGDIAEGYSVSREKKESFPLTVTSAQKNPTAFYLCASTPMTGVGKEKLFFGSGTQLSVL.

The V and J genes are TRBV20-1 and TRBJ1-2, with a weak D call TRBD1 (6 bases). V lost 7 bases to trimming and J lost 8 bases, with 17 bases between them. The CDR3 has 12 residues. Germline V gene lookup returns CDR1 DFQATT and CDR2 SNEGSKA (reference sequence). The CDR3 region has the DNA TGCAGTGTCTGGGGGCCAACTAGGGGCTACACCTTC. As protein: CSVWGPTRGYTF.

The J gene is TRBJ2-5, the V gene TRBV4-3; D is perhaps TRBD2 (6 bases). This CDR3 comprises 17 residues. The germline CDR1 and CDR2 sequences are LGHNA and YSLEER. The germline V and J ends were trimmed by 0 bases and 3 bases, with 17 bases remaining between them. The CDR3 bases are TGCGCCAGCAGCCAAGATCCGGCGCTGGGAGGTAAAGAGACCCAGTACTTC. Translation gives CASSQDPALGGKETQYF.

This rearrangement joins TRBV19 to TRBJ1-1; D gene uncertain. The V and J ends lost 5 bases and 5 bases respectively, with 21 bases between them. The germline V gene has CDR1 LNHDA and CDR2 SQIVND (reference sequence). This CDR3 region has 16 residues. The DNA for the CDR3 is TGTGCCAGTAGTCCAGTGGGTACGCTGACTCAAACTGAAGCTTTCTTT. This encodes CASSPVGTLTQTEAFF.

The gene calls are TRBV25-1 and TRBJ1-1; D not certain. Germline values: CDR1 MGHDK, CDR2 SYGVNS. CDR3 size: 12 residues. V dropped 5 bases and J dropped 5 bases, with 9 bases sitting between them. The CDR3 here is CASSSLRTEAFF. The CDR3 coding sequence is TGTGCCAGCAGTTCCTTGAGGACTGAAGCTTTCTTT. The full variable domain, with the rest looked up from reference TRBV25-1 and TRBJ1-1, is EADIYQTPRYLVIGTGKKITLECSQTMGHDKMYWYQQDPGMELHLIHYSYGVNSTEKGDLSSESTVSRIRTEHFPLTLESARPSHTSQYLCASSSLRTEAFFGQGTRLTVV.

This clonotype has just a few counts. This sequence joins TRBV6-1 and TRBJ1-2; D gene unclear. The V gene's germline CDR1 is MNHNS and CDR2 SASEGT. V lost 1 base and J 3 bases, leaving 6 bases between the germline ends. CDR3 length equals 13 residues. CDR3 loop: CASSEGGDYGYTF. The CDR3 DNA reads TGTGCCAGCAGTGAAGGCGGGGACTATGGCTACACCTTC.

The CDR3 sequence is CASRILAGVLEQYF. For the CDR3, the DNA is TGTGCCAGCAGAATACTAGCGGGAGTCCTCGAGCAGTACTTC. This chain links TRBV28 with TRBJ2-7, with 11 bases that match TRBD2. CDR1 is MDHEN, CDR2 SYDVKM, per germline. With V trimmed by 6 bases and J by 6 bases, 7 bases remained unmatched. The CDR3 runs to 14 residues.

The rearrangement joins TRBV5-1 to TRBJ2-1; TRBD1 agrees at 11 bases. Germline assignment: CDR1 SGHRS and CDR2 YFSETQ. V dropped 7 bases and J dropped 6; count of bases not matched to a gene: 9. The CDR3 contains 15 residues. Here the CDR3 reads CASRLGTGGVNEQFF. CDR3 sequence (DNA): TGCGCCAGCCGACTGGGGACAGGGGGAGTCAATGAGCAGTTCTTC.

This clonotype was counted many times. V is TRBV20-1 and J is TRBJ2-3; D is possibly TRBD1 or TRBD2 (5 bases each). The germline V gene has CDR1 DFQATT and CDR2 SNEGSKA (reference sequence). The CDR3 totals 16 residues. Trimming stripped 2 bases from V and 1 base from J, with 16 bases between. Here the CDR3 reads CSARYQGRRRTDTQYF. Written as DNA, the CDR3 is TGCAGTGCTAGATACCAGGGTCGGAGGCGCACAGATACGCAGTATTTT.

This clonotype was detected many times. This chain links TRBV5-1 with TRBJ2-7; TRBD2 matches at 12 bases. Germline loops: CDR1 SGHRS, CDR2 YFSETQ. The ends lost 8 bases at V and 4 bases at J; junction bases unmatched: 10. The CDR3 length is 15 residues. In DNA form, the CDR3 reads TGCGCCAGTACGACTAGCGGGGGAGGGACATACGAGCAGTACTTC. Translated: CASTTSGGGTYEQYF. Looking up the rest from reference TRBV5-1 and TRBJ2-7 gives the full variable domain: KAGVTQTPRYLIKTRGQQVTLSCSPISGHRSVSWYQQTPGQGLQFLFEYFSETQRNKGNFPGRFSGRQFSNSRSEMNVSTLELGDSALYLCASTTSGGGTYEQYFGPGTRLTVT.